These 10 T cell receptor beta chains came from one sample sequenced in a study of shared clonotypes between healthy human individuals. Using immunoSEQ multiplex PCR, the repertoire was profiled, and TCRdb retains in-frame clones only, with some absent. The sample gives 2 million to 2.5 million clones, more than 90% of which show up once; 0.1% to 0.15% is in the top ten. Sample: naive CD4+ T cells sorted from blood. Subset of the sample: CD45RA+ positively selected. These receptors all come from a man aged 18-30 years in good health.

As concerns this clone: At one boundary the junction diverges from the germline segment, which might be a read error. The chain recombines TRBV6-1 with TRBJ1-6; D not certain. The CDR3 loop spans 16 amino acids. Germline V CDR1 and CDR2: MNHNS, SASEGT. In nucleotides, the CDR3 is TGTGCCAGCAGCGAAGACCAGAGCTCCTATAATTCACCCCTCCACTTT. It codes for CASSEDQSSYNSPLHF.

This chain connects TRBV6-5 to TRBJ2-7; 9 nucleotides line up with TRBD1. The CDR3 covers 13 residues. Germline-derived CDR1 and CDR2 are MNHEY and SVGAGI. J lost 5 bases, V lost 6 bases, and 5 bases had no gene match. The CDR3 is CASSRGTGNEQYF. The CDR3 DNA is TGTGCCAGCAGCCGAGGGACAGGGAACGAGCAGTACTTC.

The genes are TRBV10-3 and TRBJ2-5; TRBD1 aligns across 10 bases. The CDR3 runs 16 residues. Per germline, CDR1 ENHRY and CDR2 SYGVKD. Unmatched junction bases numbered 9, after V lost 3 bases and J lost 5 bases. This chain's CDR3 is CAISDSGTGVAETQYF. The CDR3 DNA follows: TGTGCCATCAGTGATTCCGGGACAGGGGTGGCGGAGACCCAGTACTTC.

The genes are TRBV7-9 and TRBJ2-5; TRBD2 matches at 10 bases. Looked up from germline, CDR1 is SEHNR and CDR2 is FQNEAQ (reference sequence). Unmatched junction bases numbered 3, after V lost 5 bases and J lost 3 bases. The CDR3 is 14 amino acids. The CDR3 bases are TGTGCCAGCAGCATGGGACTAGCGAAAGAGACCCAGTACTTC. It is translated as CASSMGLAKETQYF.

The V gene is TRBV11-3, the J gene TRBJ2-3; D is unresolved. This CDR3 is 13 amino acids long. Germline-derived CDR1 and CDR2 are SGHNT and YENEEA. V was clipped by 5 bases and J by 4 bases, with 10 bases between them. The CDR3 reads CASSPRLADTQYF. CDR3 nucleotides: TGTGCCAGCAGCCCCCGCCTCGCAGATACGCAGTATTTT.

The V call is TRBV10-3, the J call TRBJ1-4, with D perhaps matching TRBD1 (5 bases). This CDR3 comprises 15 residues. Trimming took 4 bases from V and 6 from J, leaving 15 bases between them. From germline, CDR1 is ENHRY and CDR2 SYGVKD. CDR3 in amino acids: CAISAGIARDEKLFF. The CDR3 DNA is TGTGCCATCAGTGCCGGTATCGCCAGGGATGAAAAACTGTTTTTT.

CDR3 residues: CAWSGTPSGNTIYF. DNA of the CDR3: TGTGCCTGGAGCGGGACACCCTCTGGAAACACCATATATTTT. V usage is TRBV30 and J usage is TRBJ1-3; D is perhaps TRBD1 (6 bases). V shed 3 bases and J shed 0 bases, with 9 bases lying between them. CDR3 length: 14 residues. The germline gives CDR1 GTSNPN, CDR2 SVGIG (reference sequence).

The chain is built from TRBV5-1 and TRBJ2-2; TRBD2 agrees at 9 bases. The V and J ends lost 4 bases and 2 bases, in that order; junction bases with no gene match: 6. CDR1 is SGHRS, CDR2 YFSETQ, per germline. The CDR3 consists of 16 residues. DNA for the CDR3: TGCGCCAGCAGCCAACCGGGACTAGCAAACACCGGGGAGCTGTTTTTT. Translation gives CASSQPGLANTGELFF.

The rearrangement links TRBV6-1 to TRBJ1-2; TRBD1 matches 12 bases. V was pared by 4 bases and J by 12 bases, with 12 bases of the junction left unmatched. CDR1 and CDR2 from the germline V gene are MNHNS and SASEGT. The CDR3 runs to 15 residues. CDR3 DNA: TGTGCCAGCAGTGGGGACAGGGGGCGTAGGTCACTCCACACCTTC. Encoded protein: CASSGDRGRRSLHTF.

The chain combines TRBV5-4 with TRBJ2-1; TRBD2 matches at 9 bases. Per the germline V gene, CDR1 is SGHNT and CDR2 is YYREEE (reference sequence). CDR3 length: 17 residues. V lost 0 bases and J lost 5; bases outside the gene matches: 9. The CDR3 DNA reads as TGTGCCAGCAGCTTGGTTCGCGGGAGGGCCGTAAACAATGAGCAGTTCTTC. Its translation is CASSLVRGRAVNNEQFF.